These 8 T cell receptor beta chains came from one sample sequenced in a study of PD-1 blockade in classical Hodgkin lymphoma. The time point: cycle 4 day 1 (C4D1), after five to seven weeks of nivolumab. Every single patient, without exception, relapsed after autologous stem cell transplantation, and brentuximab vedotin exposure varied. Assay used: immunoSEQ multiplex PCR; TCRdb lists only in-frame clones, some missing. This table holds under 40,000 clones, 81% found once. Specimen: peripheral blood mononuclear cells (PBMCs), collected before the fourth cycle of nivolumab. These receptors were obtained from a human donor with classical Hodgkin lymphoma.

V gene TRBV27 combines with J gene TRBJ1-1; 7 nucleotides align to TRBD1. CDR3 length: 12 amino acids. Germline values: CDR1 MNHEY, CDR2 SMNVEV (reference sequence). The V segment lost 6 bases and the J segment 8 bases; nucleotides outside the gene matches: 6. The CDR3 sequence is CASRDRSKEAFF. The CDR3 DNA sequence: TGTGCCAGCAGGGACAGGAGTAAGGAAGCTTTCTTT.

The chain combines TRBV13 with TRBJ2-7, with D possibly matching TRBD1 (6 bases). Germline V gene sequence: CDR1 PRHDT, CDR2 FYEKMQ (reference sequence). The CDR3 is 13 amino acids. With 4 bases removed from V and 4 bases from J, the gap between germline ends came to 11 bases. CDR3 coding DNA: TGTGCCAGCAGCTCCCGGGACATTTACGAGCAGTACTTC. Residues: CASSSRDIYEQYF.

In DNA form, the CDR3 reads TGCGCCAGCAGCTTGCCGGGGGCTAGTGAGACCCAGTACTTC. Protein: CASSLPGASETQYF. V and J are TRBV5-1 and TRBJ2-5, with D perhaps TRBD1 or TRBD2 (6 bases each). CDR1 and CDR2 (germline): SGHRS, YFSETQ. The ends were cut back, 1 base at V and 5 bases at J, with 12 bases in the middle. The CDR3 is 14 residues long.

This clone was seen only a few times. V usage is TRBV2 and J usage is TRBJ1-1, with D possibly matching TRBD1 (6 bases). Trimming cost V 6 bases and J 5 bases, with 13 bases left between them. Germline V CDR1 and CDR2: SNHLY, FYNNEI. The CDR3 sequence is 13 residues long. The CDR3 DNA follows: TGTGCCAGCAGGGCGGACAGAGATACTGAAGCTTTCTTT. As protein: CASRADRDTEAFF.

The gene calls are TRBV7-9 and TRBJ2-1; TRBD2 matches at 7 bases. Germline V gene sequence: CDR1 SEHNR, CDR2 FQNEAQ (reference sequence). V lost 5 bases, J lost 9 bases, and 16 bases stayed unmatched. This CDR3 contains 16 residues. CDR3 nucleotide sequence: TGTGCCAGCAGCCCTTACAGCGGGAAGAGTCAGGGTGAGCAGTTCTTC. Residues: CASSPYSGKSQGEQFF.

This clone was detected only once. CDR3 sequence: CASSLGTGVSYEQYV. The CDR3 DNA follows: TGCGCCAGCAGCTTGGGGACAGGAGTCTCCTACGAGCAGTACGTC. The genes are TRBV5-1 and TRBJ2-7, with 7 bases identical to TRBD1. The V segment lost 0 bases and the J segment 0 bases; nucleotides outside the gene matches: 3. Germline assignment: CDR1 SGHRS and CDR2 YFSETQ. The CDR3 consists of 15 residues.

The CDR3 region has the DNA TGTGCCAGCAGTGATCCGGGGAACCCCACCTACAATGAGCAGTTCTTC. Its protein is CASSDPGNPTYNEQFF. V usage is TRBV2 and J usage is TRBJ2-1; maybe TRBD2 (5 bases). The CDR3 runs to 16 residues. Germline V gene data show CDR1 as SNHLY and CDR2 as FYNNEI. The V end lost 3 bases, the J end lost 2 bases, and 14 bases lay between the germline ends.

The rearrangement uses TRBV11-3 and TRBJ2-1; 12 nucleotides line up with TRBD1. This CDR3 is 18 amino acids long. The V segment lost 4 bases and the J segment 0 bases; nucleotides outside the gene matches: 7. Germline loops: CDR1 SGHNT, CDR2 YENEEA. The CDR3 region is CASSSGQGASSSYNEQFF. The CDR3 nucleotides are TGTGCCAGCAGCTCGGGACAGGGGGCTTCAAGCTCCTACAATGAGCAGTTCTTC.